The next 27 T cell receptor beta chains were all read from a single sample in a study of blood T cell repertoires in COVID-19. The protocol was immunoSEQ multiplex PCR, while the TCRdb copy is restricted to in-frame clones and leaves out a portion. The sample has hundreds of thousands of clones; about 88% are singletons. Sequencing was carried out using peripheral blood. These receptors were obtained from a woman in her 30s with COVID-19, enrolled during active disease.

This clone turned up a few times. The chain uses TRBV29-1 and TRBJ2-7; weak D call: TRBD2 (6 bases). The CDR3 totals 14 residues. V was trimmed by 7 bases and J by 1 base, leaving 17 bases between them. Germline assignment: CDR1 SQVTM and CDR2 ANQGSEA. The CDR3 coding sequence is TGCAGCGCAGGCATAGCGGATGGTTCCTACGAGCAGTACTTC. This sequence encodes CSAGIADGSYEQYF.

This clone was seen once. The DNA of the CDR3 is TGTGCCAGCAGCCCGACCCCGGGGGTCGATGGCTACACCTTC. It translates to CASSPTPGVDGYTF. The rearrangement links TRBV9 to TRBJ1-2; a possible D gene is TRBD1 (5 bases). The CDR3 has 14 residues. The germline gives CDR1 SGDLS, CDR2 YYNGEE. V lost 4 bases to trimming and J lost 6 bases, with 16 bases between them.

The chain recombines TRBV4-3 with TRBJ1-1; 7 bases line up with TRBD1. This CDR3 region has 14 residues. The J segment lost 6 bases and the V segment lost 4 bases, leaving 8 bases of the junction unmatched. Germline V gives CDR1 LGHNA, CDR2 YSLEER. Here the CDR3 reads CASSPSDRWAEAFF. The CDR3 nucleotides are TGCGCCAGCAGCCCCTCGGACAGGTGGGCTGAAGCTTTCTTT.

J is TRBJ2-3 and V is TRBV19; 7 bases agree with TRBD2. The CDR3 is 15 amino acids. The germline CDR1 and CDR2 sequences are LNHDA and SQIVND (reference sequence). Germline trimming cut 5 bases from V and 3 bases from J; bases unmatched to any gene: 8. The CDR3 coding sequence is TGTGCCAGTAGTTATAGAGAGGGAGGGACAGATACGCAGTATTTT. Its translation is CASSYREGGTDTQYF. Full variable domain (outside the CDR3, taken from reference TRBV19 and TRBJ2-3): DGGITQSPKYLFRKEGQNVTLSCEQNLNHDAMYWYRQDPGQGLRLIYYSQIVNDFQKGDIAEGYSVSREKKESFPLTVTSAQKNPTAFYLCASSYREGGTDTQYFGPGTRLTVL.

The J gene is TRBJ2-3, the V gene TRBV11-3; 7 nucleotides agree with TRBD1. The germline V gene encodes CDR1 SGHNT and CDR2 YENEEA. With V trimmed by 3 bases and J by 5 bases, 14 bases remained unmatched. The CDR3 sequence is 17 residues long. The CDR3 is CASSFRSGWQGEDTQYF. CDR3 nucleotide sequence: TGTGCCAGCAGCTTCAGGTCGGGGTGGCAGGGGGAAGATACGCAGTATTTT.

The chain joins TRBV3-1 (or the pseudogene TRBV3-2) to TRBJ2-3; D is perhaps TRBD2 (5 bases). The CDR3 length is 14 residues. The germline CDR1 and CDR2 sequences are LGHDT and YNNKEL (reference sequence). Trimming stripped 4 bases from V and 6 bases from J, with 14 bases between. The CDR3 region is CASSPWRTWDTQYF. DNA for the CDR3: TGTGCCAGCAGCCCGTGGCGGACTTGGGATACGCAGTATTTT.

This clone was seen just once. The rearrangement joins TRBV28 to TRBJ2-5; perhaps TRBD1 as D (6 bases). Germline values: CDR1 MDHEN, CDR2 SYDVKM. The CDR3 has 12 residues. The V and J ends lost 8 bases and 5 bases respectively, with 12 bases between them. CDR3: CASQTGPETQYF. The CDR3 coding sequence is TGTGCCAGCCAGACAGGACCGGAGACCCAGTACTTC. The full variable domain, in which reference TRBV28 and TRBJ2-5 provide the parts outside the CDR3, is DVKVTQSSRYLVKRTGEKVFLECVQDMDHENMFWYRQDPGLGLRLIYFSYDVKMKEKGDIPEGYSVSREKKERFSLILESASTNQTSMYLCASQTGPETQYFGPGTRLLVL.

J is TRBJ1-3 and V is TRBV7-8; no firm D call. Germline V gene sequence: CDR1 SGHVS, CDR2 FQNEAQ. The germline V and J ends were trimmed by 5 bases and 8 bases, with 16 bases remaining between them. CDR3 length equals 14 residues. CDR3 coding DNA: TGTGCCAGCAGCCCCCTGACCCTCGGGGACACCATATATTTT. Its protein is CASSPLTLGDTIYF.

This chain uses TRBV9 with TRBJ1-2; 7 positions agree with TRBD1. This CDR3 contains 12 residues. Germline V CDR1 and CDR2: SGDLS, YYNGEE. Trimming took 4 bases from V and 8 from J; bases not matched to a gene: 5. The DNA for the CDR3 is TGTGCCAGCAGCAGGGGGCTTAGGGGCTACACCTTC. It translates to CASSRGLRGYTF.

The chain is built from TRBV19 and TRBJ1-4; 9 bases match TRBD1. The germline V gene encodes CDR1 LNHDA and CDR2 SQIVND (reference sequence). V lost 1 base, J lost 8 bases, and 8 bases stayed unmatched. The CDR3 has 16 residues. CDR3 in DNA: TGTGCCAGTAGTATAGTGCCGGGACAGGGAGAAGAAAAACTGTTTTTT. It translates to CASSIVPGQGEEKLFF.

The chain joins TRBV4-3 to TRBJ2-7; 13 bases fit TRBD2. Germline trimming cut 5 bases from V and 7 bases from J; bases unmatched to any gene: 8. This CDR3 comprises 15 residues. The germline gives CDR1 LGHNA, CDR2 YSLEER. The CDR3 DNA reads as TGCGCCAGCAGCTTGGGACTAGCGGGACATCAAGAGCAGTACTTC. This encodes CASSLGLAGHQEQYF.

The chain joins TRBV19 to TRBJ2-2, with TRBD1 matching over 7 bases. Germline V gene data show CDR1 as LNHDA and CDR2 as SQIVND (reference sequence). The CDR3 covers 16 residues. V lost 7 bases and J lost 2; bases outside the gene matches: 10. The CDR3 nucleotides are TGTGCCAGTACCCCGGGAAGGGGGCATAACACCGGGGAGCTGTTTTTT. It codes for CASTPGRGHNTGELFF. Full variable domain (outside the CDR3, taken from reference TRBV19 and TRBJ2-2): DGGITQSPKYLFRKEGQNVTLSCEQNLNHDAMYWYRQDPGQGLRLIYYSQIVNDFQKGDIAEGYSVSREKKESFPLTVTSAQKNPTAFYLCASTPGRGHNTGELFFGEGSRLTVL.

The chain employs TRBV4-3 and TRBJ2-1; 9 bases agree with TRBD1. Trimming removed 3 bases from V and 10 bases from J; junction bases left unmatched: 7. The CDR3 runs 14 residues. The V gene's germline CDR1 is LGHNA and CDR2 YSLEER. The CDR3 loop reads CASSHPGTGYEQFF. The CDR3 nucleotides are TGCGCCAGCAGCCACCCCGGGACAGGGTACGAGCAGTTCTTC.

The CDR3 protein is CASSRTGEETQYF. CDR3 DNA: TGTGCCAGCAGTCGGACAGGCGAAGAGACCCAGTACTTC. J is TRBJ2-5 and V is TRBV6-5; 7 bases are shared with TRBD1. V lost 5 bases to trimming and J lost 3 bases; unmatched junction nucleotides: 3. The CDR3 contains 13 residues. Germline V gives CDR1 MNHEY, CDR2 SVGAGI.

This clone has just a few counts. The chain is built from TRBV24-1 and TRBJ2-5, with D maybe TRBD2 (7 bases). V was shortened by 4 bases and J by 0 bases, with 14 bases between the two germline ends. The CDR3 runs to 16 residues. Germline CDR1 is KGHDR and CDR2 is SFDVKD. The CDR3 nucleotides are TGTGCCACCAGTGACCGGACTAGGGGGTACCAAGAGACCCAGTACTTC. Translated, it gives CATSDRTRGYQETQYF.

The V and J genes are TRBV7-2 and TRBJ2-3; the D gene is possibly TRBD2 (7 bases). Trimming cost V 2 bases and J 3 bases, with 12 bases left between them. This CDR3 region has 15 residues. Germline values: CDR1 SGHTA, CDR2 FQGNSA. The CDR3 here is CASSLLGGGTDTQYF. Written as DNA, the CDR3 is TGTGCCAGCAGCTTATTAGGGGGAGGGACAGATACGCAGTATTTT.

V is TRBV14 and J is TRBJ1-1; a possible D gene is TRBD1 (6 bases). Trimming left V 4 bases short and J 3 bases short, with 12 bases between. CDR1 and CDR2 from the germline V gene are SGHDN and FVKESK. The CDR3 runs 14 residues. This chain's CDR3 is CASSPARGDTEAFF. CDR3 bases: TGTGCCAGCAGCCCGGCCAGGGGAGACACTGAAGCTTTCTTT.

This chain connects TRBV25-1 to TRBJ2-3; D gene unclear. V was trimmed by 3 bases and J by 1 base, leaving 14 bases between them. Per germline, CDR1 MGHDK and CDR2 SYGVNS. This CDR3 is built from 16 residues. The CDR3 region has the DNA TGTGCCAGCAGTGACCAACAAAACCGGGGCACAGATACGCAGTATTTT. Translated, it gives CASSDQQNRGTDTQYF.

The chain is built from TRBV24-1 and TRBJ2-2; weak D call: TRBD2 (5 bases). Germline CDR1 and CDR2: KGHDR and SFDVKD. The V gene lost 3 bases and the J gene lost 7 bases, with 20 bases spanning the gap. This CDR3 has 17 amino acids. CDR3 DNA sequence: TGTGCCACCAGTGATGCCCCGAGCGGATACATTGGCGGGGAGCTGTTTTTT. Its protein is CATSDAPSGYIGGELFF.

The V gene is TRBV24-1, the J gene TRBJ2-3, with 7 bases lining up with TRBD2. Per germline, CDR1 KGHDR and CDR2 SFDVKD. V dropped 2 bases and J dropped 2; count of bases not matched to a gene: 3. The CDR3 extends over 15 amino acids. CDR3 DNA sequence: TGTGCCACCAGTGATTCGGGGGGATCCACAGATACGCAGTATTTT. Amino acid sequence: CATSDSGGSTDTQYF.

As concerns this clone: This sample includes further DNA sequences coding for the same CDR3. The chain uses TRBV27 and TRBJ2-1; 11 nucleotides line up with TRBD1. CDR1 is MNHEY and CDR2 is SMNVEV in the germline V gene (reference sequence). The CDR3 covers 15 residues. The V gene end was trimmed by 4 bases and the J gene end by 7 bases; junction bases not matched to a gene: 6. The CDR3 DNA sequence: TGTGCCAGCAGTTCCGGGACAGGGGGGATTAATGAGCAGTTCTTC. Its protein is CASSSGTGGINEQFF.

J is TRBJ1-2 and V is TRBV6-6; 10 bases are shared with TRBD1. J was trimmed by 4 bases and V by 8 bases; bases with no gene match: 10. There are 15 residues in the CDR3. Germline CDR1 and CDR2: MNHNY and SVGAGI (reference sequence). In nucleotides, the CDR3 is TGTGCCAGCTCCCGGGACAGGGGAAGGGGCTATGGCTACACCTTC. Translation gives CASSRDRGRGYGYTF.

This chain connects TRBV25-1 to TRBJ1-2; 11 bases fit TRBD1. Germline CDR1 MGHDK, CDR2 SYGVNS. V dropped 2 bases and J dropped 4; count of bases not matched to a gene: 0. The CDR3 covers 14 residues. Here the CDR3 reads CASSEGTGGYGYTF. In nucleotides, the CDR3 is TGTGCCAGCAGTGAAGGGACAGGGGGCTATGGCTACACCTTC.

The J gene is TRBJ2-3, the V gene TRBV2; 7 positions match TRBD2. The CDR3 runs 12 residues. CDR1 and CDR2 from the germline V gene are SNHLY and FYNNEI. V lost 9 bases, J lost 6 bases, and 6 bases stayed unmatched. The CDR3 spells CASKGGADTQYF. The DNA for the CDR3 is TGTGCCAGTAAGGGAGGGGCGGATACGCAGTATTTT.

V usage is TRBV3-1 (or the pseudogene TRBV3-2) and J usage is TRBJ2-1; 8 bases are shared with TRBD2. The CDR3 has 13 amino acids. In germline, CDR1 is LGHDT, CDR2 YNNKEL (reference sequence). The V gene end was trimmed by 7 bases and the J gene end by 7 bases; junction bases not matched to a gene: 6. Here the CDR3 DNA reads TGTGCCAGCACCCTCGGGAGGGGGAATGAGCAGTTCTTC. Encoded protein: CASTLGRGNEQFF.

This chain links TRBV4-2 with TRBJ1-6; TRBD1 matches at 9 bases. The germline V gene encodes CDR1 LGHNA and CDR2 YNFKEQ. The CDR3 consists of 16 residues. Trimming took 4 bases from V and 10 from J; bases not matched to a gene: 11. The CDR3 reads CASSLESGQGRSPLHF. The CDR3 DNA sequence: TGTGCCAGCAGCCTAGAGTCCGGACAGGGGAGATCACCCCTCCACTTT.

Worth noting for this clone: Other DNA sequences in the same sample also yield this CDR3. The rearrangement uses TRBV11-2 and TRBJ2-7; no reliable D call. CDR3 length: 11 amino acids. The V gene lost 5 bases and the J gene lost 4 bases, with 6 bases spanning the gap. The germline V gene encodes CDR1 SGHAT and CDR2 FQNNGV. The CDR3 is CASSRSYEQYF. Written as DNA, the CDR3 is TGTGCCAGCAGCCGGAGTTACGAGCAGTACTTC.